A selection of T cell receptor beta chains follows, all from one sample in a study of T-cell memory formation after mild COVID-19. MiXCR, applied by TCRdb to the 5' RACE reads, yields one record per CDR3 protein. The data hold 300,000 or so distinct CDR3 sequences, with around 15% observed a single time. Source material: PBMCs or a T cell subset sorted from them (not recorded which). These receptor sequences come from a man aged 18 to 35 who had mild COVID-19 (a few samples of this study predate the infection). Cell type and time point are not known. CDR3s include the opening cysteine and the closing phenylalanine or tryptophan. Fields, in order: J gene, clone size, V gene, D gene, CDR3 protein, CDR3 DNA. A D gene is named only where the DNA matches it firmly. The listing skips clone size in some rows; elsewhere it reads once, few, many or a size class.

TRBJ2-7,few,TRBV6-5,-,CASSRQALSEQYF,TGTGCCAGCAGTCGACAGGCTCTCTCCGAGCAGTACTTC
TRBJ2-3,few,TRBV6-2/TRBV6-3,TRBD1,CASSSGTAPGNTQYF,TGTGCCAGCAGTTCCGGGACAGCCCCAGGGAATACGCAGTATTTT
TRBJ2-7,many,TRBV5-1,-,CASSLERTIDEQYF,TGCGCCAGCAGCTTGGAACGGACCATCGACGAGCAGTACTTC
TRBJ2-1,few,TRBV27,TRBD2,CASSPLAGFEQFF,TGTGCCAGCAGTCCGCTAGCGGGATTTGAGCAGTTCTTC
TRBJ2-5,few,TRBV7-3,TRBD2,CASSPTGTTGTQYF,TGTGCCAGCAGCCCCACCGGGACTACGGGGACCCAGTACTTC
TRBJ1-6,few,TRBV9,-,CASSPGLGNGSPLHF,TGTGCCAGCAGCCCAGGCTTAGGGAACGGATCACCCCTCCACTTT
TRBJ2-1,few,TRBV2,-,CASTGDPYNEQFF,TGTGCCAGCACAGGGGACCCTTACAATGAGCAGTTCTTC
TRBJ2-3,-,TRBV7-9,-,CASRRQGVSGTDTQYF,TGTGCCAGCAGACGTCAGGGCGTGAGCGGCACAGATACGCAGTATTTT
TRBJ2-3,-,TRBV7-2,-,CASGKTSTDTQYF,TGTGCCAGCGGCAAAACTAGCACAGATACGCAGTATTTT
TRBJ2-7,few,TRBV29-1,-,CSVETVLSYEQYF,TGCAGCGTTGAAACAGTTTTATCCTACGAGCAGTACTTC
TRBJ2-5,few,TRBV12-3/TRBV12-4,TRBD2,CASSLAGGSQETQYF,TGTGCCAGCTCTCTAGCGGGGGGGTCCCAAGAGACCCAGTACTTC
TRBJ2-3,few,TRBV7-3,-,CASSFFSYSDTQYF,TGTGCCAGCAGCTTTTTTAGCTACTCAGATACGCAGTATTTT
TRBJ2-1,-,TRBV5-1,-,CASSLGRGYYNEQFF,TGCGCCAGCAGCTTGGGGCGGGGTTACTACAATGAGCAGTTCTTC
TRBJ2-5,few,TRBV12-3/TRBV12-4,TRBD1,CASSPGTGAPGGETQYF,TGTGCCAGCAGTCCCGGGACAGGGGCTCCTGGGGGGGAGACCCAGTACTTC
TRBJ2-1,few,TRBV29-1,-,CSGLAERNEQFF,TGCAGCGGCCTCGCGGAGAGGAATGAGCAGTTCTTC
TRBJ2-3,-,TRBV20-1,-,CSARWGSTDTQYF,TGCAGTGCTAGATGGGGTAGCACAGATACGCAGTATTTT
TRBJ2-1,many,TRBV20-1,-,CSAGYNEQFF,TGCAGTGCTGGCTACAATGAGCAGTTCTTC
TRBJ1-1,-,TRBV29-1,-,CRLETGNTEAFF,TGCAGACTGGAGACAGGGAACACTGAAGCTTTCTTT
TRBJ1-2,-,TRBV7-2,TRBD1,CASSPGGGAGYTF,TGTGCCAGCAGCCCAGGGGGGGGCGCTGGCTACACCTTC
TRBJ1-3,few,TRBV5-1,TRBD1,CASSPRTGGVGNTIYF,TGCGCCAGCAGCCCTCGGACAGGGGGCGTTGGAAACACCATATATTTT
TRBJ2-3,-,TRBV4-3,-,CASSQGIGEESTDTQYF,TGCGCCAGCAGCCAAGGGATAGGGGAAGAGAGCACAGATACGCAGTATTTT
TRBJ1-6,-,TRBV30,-,CAWKPGRNYNSPLHF,TGTGCCTGGAAACCCGGGAGGAACTATAATTCACCCCTCCACTTT
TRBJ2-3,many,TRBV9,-,CASSLVGAGTDTQYF,TGTGCCAGCAGCCTGGTGGGGGCCGGCACAGATACGCAGTATTTT
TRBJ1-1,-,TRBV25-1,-,CASSGEGLATEAFF,TGTGCCAGCAGTGGAGAGGGGTTGGCCACTGAAGCTTTCTTT
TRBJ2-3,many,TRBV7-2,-,CASNNRGAGDTQYF,TGTGCCAGCAACAATCGGGGGGCGGGAGATACGCAGTATTTT
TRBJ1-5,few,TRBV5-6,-,CASSLGPYQPQHF,TGTGCCAGCAGCTTGGGGCCCTATCAGCCCCAGCATTTT
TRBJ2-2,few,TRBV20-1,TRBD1,CSARGRGGAGGELFF,TGCAGTGCTAGGGGAAGAGGGGGCGCGGGCGGGGAGCTGTTTTTT
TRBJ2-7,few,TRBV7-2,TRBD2,CASKRGDSSYEQYF,TGTGCCAGCAAGCGGGGGGACAGCTCCTACGAGCAGTACTTC
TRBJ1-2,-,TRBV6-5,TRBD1,CASSYLAGTGRLYGYTF,TGTGCCAGCAGTTACCTTGCGGGGACAGGGAGGCTTTATGGCTACACCTTC
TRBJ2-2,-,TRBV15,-,CATSSWDKNTGELFF,TGTGCCACCAGCTCCTGGGACAAAAACACCGGGGAGCTGTTTTTT
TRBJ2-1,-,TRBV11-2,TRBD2,CASSLGGFAYNEQFF,TGTGCCAGCAGCCTCGGGGGGTTTGCCTACAATGAGCAGTTCTTC